A single sample gave rise to the 10 T cell receptor beta chains below, sequenced in a study of CD8 T cell repertoires and HIV-1 epitope variants. Their antigens remain unidentified. Repertoires were generated with immunoSEQ multiplex PCR, while TCRdb's copy carries only in-frame clones and drops some. The data show about 5,000 clones, with 65% to 75% seen just once and 40% held by the top ten. The sample comprised cultured CD8+ T cells derived from PBMCs. Source of these receptors: a male donor with HIV.

This clone has just a few counts. The chain recombines TRBV6-5 with TRBJ1-4; TRBD1 might be the D (5 bases). Trimming took 2 bases from V and 10 from J, leaving 11 bases between them. This CDR3 has 13 residues. Germline V CDR1 and CDR2: MNHEY, SVGAGI. This chain's CDR3 is CASSYKWGLKLFF. CDR3 bases: TGTGCCAGCAGTTACAAATGGGGACTAAAACTGTTTTTT.

In this sample, this clone turned up a few times. The chain has TRBV27 and TRBJ2-7; D gene ambiguous. Germline CDR1 reads MNHEY; CDR2 reads SMNVEV (reference sequence). V was trimmed by 6 bases and J by 1 base, leaving 16 bases between them. The CDR3 consists of 15 residues. CDR3 region: CASSPEGRLSYEQYF. For the CDR3, the DNA is TGTGCCAGCAGCCCAGAAGGCAGGCTGTCCTACGAGCAGTACTTC.

This clone was recorded once. The J gene is TRBJ1-4, the V gene TRBV27; no definite D call. The germline V gene has CDR1 MNHEY and CDR2 SMNVEV (reference sequence). The V end lost 4 bases, the J end lost 0 bases, and 9 bases lay between the germline ends. The CDR3 contains 15 residues. CDR3 sequence reads: CASSWNTATNEKLFF. In DNA, the CDR3 is TGTGCCAGCAGTTGGAACACTGCAACTAATGAAAAACTGTTTTTT.

The chain couples TRBV4-3 to TRBJ1-3; D uncertain. This CDR3 spans 15 amino acids. Trimming removed 4 bases at V and 2 bases at J, with 12 bases between. The germline V gene encodes CDR1 LGHNA and CDR2 YSLEER. The CDR3 DNA is TGCGCCAGCAGCCTCACGGCGGGTCCTGGAAACACCATATATTTT. Residues: CASSLTAGPGNTIYF.

The count of this clone is one. V usage is TRBV5-3 and J usage is TRBJ2-1; unclear D gene. TRBV5-3 is marked as an open reading frame, function uncertain. V was clipped by 2 bases and J by 1 base, with 19 bases between them. CDR3 length: 18 amino acids. Here the CDR3 reads CARSLVFGWFVSYNEQFF. The CDR3, as DNA: TGTGCCAGAAGCTTAGTCTTCGGGTGGTTTGTTTCCTACAATGAGCAGTTCTTC.

J is TRBJ2-7 and V is TRBV7-8; 9 bases match TRBD1. Germline assignment: CDR1 SGHVS and CDR2 FQNEAQ. The CDR3 sequence is 14 residues long. V lost 3 bases and J lost 6; bases outside the gene matches: 6. The CDR3: CASSFTGTGSEQYF. The CDR3 DNA reads TGTGCCAGCAGCTTCACCGGGACAGGGAGCGAGCAGTACTTC.

This clone is large (0.1 to 1%) in the sample. The V and J genes are TRBV7-9 and TRBJ1-1, with a weak D call TRBD1 (6 bases). The CDR3 runs to 17 residues. Germline lookup yields CDR1 SEHNR and CDR2 FQNEAQ (reference sequence). The V end lost 5 bases, the J end lost 5 bases, and 24 bases lay between the germline ends. For the CDR3, the DNA is TGTGCCAGCAGCCCCCGGGGGATGGGGGCATCGAGAACTGAAGCTTTCTTT. Protein sequence: CASSPRGMGASRTEAFF.

V is TRBV27 and J is TRBJ2-3; D perhaps matches TRBD1 (6 bases). The CDR3 is 15 residues long. In germline, CDR1 is MNHEY, CDR2 SMNVEV (reference sequence). V lost 3 bases and J lost 3, with 13 bases in between. Written as DNA, the CDR3 is TGTGCCAGCAGTTTTACCAGGGGAAGGACAGATACGCAGTATTTT. It codes for CASSFTRGRTDTQYF.

V gene TRBV7-9 combines with J gene TRBJ2-3; D may correspond to TRBD1 or TRBD2 (5 bases each). Germline CDR1 reads SEHNR; CDR2 reads FQNEAQ (reference sequence). The V and J ends lost 5 bases and 1 base respectively, with 13 bases between them. The CDR3 sequence is 15 residues long. CDR3 sequence reads: CASSSIRDGTDTQYF. CDR3 bases: TGTGCCAGCAGCAGTATTCGGGACGGCACAGATACGCAGTATTTT.

This clone was seen only once. The chain uses TRBV4-3 and TRBJ2-7; D may be TRBD1 or TRBD2 (5 bases each). This CDR3 is 17 amino acids long. Germline V lookup: CDR1 LGHNA, CDR2 YSLEER. V shed 2 bases and J shed 2 bases, with 19 bases lying between them. The CDR3 nucleotides read TGCGCCAGCAGCCAAAGCCCCACGGGGCACGGGACCTACGAGCAGTACTTC. Residues: CASSQSPTGHGTYEQYF.